This TCR beta chain was identified in a study of blood T cell repertoires in COVID-19. Study-wide background: Samples came from the United States, Italy and Spain, spanning acute and convalescent COVID-19. From T cells, B-cell-depleted T cells, or PBMCs came the material, which was cDNA or gDNA.

This CDR3 contains 15 residues. Germline V gives CDR1 SGDLS, CDR2 YYNGEE. V was clipped by 3 bases and J by 0 bases, with 9 bases between them. Some clones are missing from TCRdb's copy, which holds only in-frame ones; the method was immunoSEQ multiplex PCR. Of 180,000 or so clones listed, around 81% are singletons. Living in 24 US areas, the participants were between roughly 18 and 90 years of age. Each recovered donor of Cohort 3 presented with two negative PCRs, clearance, or symptom resolution. This sequence was found in a middle-aged man who had recovered from COVID-19. Source material: PBMCs or T cells enriched from blood (not recorded which). The rearrangement links TRBV9 to TRBJ1-4; D gene uncertain. This CDR3 is CASSAGVATNEKLFF. Written as DNA, the CDR3 is TGTGCCAGCAGCGCCGGAGTTGCAACTAATGAAAAACTGTTTTTT.